The sequence of this T cell receptor beta chain was determined in a study of PD-L1 blockade in urothelial cancer. Spiked synthetic TCR analogs estimated absolute template abundance per PCR. Here immunoSEQ multiplex PCR was the method, and the copy in TCRdb shows in-frame clones only, minus some. Of some 45,000 clones in the sample, approximately 80% are singletons; the top ten hold around 15%. Sample time point: pretreatment peripheral blood. V dropped 5 bases and J dropped 7; count of bases not matched to a gene: 8. Germline CDR1 MDHEN, CDR2 SYDVKM. The CDR3 length is 14 residues. The sequencing used PBMCs, collected around atezolizumab (anti-PD-L1) treatment. The chain joins TRBV28 to TRBJ1-5, with 7 positions matching TRBD1. The sequence was obtained from a man in his 60s with urothelial cancer. CDR3 nucleotides: TGTGCCAGCAGTCTTAGACAGGGTTCCCAGCCCCAGCATTTT. Encoded protein: CASSLRQGSQPQHF.